A single sample is the source of the 12 T cell receptor beta chains below, sequenced in a study of human T cells and chemical hapten exposure. Via MiXCR, TCRdb re-called the RACE reads, giving one row per CDR3 protein. The table has over 100,000 distinct CDR3 sequences, 9.2% seen once. Time point specified: patch test 2, 6 weeks after DPC sensitization. Treatment of the sample: therapeutic diphenylcyclopropenone sensitization with weekly scalp DPC. Sample: whole blood, taken in connection with sensitization to the hapten diphenylcyclopropenone (DPC). Receptor source: a woman aged 40-49 years with alopecia areata. Some clones in this sample may be carry-over from other donors' samples.

This clonotype was detected ten times or more. V gene TRBV6-5 combines with J gene TRBJ2-2, with D unresolved. V was shortened by 5 bases and J by 0 bases, with 10 bases between the two germline ends. CDR1 is MNHEY and CDR2 is SVGAGI in the germline V gene. The CDR3 loop spans 15 amino acids. The CDR3 DNA follows: TGTGCCAGCAGTCGAGATTCACCGAACACCGGGGAGCTGTTTTTT. Its protein product is CASSRDSPNTGELFF.

Concerning this clonotype: A much larger clone lies a single base off, so this may be a read error. The rearrangement links TRBV12-3 or TRBV12-4 to TRBJ2-6; D uncertain. V lost 6 bases, J lost 0 bases, and 9 bases lay in between. The CDR3 length is 15 residues. CDR3 amino acids: CASRSGYSGANVLTF. The CDR3 DNA follows: TGTGCCAGCAGATCCGGTTACTCTGGGGCCAACGTCCTGACTTTC.

There are many counts of this clonotype. The junction and the germline gene differ at one end; a read error may be behind it. The chain recombines TRBV7-8 with TRBJ2-3; 8 positions match TRBD2. This CDR3 is 12 amino acids long. Germline values: CDR1 SGHVS, CDR2 FQNEAQ. The CDR3 coding sequence is TGTGCCAGCAGCTTAGACACTAGCGGCACCAAATTT. Protein product: CASSLDTSGTKF.

In its sample, this clonotype was seen a few times. This rearrangement joins TRBV10-3 to TRBJ2-2; a weak D match, TRBD2 (6 bases). Deletions cut 7 bases from V and 4 bases from J, with 13 bases between. The CDR3 runs 14 residues. The germline CDR1 and CDR2 sequences are ENHRY and SYGVKD. Here the CDR3 DNA reads TGTGCCATCAAATGGGGGGACGGCACCGGGGAGCTGTTTTTT. Translation: CAIKWGDGTGELFF.

This clonotype was seen many times. The rearrangement links TRBV12-3 or TRBV12-4 to TRBJ2-7, with D tentatively TRBD1 or TRBD2 (5 bases each). V shed 4 bases and J shed 12 bases, with 16 bases lying between them. The CDR3 consists of 12 residues. The CDR3 region is CASSSQEDGAYF. The DNA for the CDR3 is TGTGCCAGCAGTTCTCAAGAGGACGGGGCGTACTTC.

In its sample, this clonotype was seen a few times. This sequence joins TRBV29-1 and TRBJ1-5, with D tentatively TRBD1 (5 bases). Germline values: CDR1 SQVTM, CDR2 ANQGSEA. The CDR3 is made up of 13 amino acids. Trimming took 4 bases from V and 5 from J, leaving 12 bases between them. The CDR3 sequence: CSVGMTEHQPQHF. CDR3 in DNA: TGCAGCGTTGGGATGACAGAACATCAGCCCCAGCATTTT.

This clonotype has a handful of counts. The gene calls are TRBV7-9 and TRBJ1-2; TRBD1 aligns across 7 bases. Germline CDR1 is SEHNR and CDR2 is FQNEAQ (reference sequence). The trim removed 5 bases at V and 8 bases at J, leaving 8 bases unmatched. The CDR3 totals 13 residues. The CDR3 is CASSVSYRGGYTF. CDR3 nucleotides: TGTGCCAGCAGCGTGAGTTACAGGGGCGGCTACACCTTC.

This clonotype has more than one count but fewer than ten. CDR3 nucleotides: TGCGCCAGCAGCCAAGATATAGGGGGAAGCACAGATACGCAGTATTTT. Amino acids: CASSQDIGGSTDTQYF. The rearrangement uses TRBV4-1 and TRBJ2-3; tentatively, D is TRBD1 (6 bases). Per the germline V gene, CDR1 is MGHRA and CDR2 is YSYEKL. There are 16 residues in the CDR3. The V end was cut by 0 bases, the J end by 0 bases, with 10 bases between.

V is TRBV5-1 and J is TRBJ2-7; D is undetermined. The germline V and J ends were trimmed by 1 base and 3 bases, with 5 bases remaining between them. The germline CDR1 and CDR2 sequences are SGHRS and YFSETQ. The CDR3 length is 12 residues. The CDR3 spells CASSLTNYEQYF. CDR3 coding DNA: TGCGCCAGCAGCTTGACTAACTACGAGCAGTACTTC.

This clonotype was picked up a small number of times. The rearrangement joins TRBV3-1 to TRBJ2-2, with 11 nucleotides matching TRBD2. The V and J ends lost 6 bases and 4 bases, in that order; junction bases with no gene match: 7. The CDR3 is 16 amino acids. Germline lookup yields CDR1 LGHDT and CDR2 YNNKEL (reference sequence). CDR3 region: CASRPLAGGPTGELFF. The CDR3 DNA reads TGTGCCAGCAGACCCCTAGCGGGGGGTCCCACCGGGGAGCTGTTTTTT.

The chain employs TRBV29-1 and TRBJ2-2; 9 bases are a match to TRBD2. This CDR3 has 12 residues. The V gene's germline CDR1 is SQVTM and CDR2 ANQGSEA. Germline trimming cut 7 bases from V and 6 bases from J; bases unmatched to any gene: 3. CDR3 region: CSAAGGSGELFF. The CDR3 coding sequence is TGCAGCGCAGCGGGGGGATCCGGGGAGCTGTTTTTT.

This clonotype was recorded many times. The CDR3 spells CASSTAGQGGNYGYTF. CDR3 DNA sequence: TGTGCCAGCAGCACCGCCGGACAGGGAGGGAACTATGGCTACACCTTC. The gene calls are TRBV7-2 and TRBJ1-2; 8 nucleotides align to TRBD1. The germline CDR1 and CDR2 sequences are SGHTA and FQGNSA. This CDR3 spans 16 amino acids. Germline trimming cut 5 bases from V and 2 bases from J; bases unmatched to any gene: 10.